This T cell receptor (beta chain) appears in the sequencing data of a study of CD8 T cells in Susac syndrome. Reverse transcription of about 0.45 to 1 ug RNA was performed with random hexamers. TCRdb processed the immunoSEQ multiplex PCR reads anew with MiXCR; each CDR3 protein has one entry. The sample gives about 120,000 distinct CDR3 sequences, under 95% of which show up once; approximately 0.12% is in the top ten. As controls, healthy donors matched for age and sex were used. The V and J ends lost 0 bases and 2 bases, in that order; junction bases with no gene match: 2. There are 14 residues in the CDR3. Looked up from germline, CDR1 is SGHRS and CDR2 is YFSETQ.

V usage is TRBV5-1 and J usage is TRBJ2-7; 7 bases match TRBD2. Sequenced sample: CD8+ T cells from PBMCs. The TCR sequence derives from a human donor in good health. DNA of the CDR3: TGCGCCAGCAGCTTGGTTCGGGGGGCCTACGAGCAGTACTTC. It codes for CASSLVRGAYEQYF.